One T cell receptor beta chain is described in this entry. This clone appeared once. The antigen this receptor binds is unknown. No clone much larger than this one lies a single base away; base qualities are absent. The library came from the immunoSEQ multiplex PCR assay. As for how the authors treated the data: A statistical classification framework was developed to diagnose cytomegalovirus status using the catalog of TCR beta chain sequences. Drawn from immuneACCESS, this table holds only the in-frame rearrangements with V and J called that TCRdb kept. Clones are partly lost; checked studies trace under half to an unresolved V gene and leave the rest unexplained. V and J calls and clone size are copied from that table; D and trimming were computed from the DNA. The sample contains roughly 75,000 clones, roughly 94% of them found a single time. Clones ranked in the top ten supply over 2% of the sample.

This sample stems from a study of cytomegalovirus exposure and HLA in healthy donors (dated 2017 in TCRdb). For the study in its entirety: According to a later analysis, the roughly 120 validation repertoires were produced on the same platform as the 666 repertoires of the first cohort. High-throughput TCR immunosequencing, statistical association of individual TCRs with disease status, and machine learning were combined to predict cytomegalovirus infection status. In addition to the first cohort of 666 subjects, a separate validation cohort of approximately 130 different subjects was used. The study aimed to test whether cataloging public T cell receptors could reveal signatures of past pathogen exposure. The paper's findings and limits, for the study overall: The study gave a list of 150 to 200 TCR beta chains associated with cytomegalovirus. A later analysis had no HLA typing for the validation cohort, so co-occurrence there was scored across all 110 or so repertoires. A few of the identified cytomegalovirus-associated TCR beta chains were confirmed in vitro to be specific for cytomegalovirus antigens. The classifier was reported to diagnose cytomegalovirus status with high specificity and sensitivity in both the original and validation cohorts. Most TCR sequences were observed very rarely across donors, whereas some public TCRs were present in many individuals. It was suggested by the authors that the approach could potentially be generalized to other disease states and immunological phenotypes. Of the cluster scores, around 95% were above 0 in a later analysis, which found that TCRs clustered in the first cohort also tended to co-occur in the 120 validation repertoires.

The donors belonged to the validation cohort of under 150 subjects, which was separate from the 666-subject first cohort. The germline V gene (reference sequence) sets CDR1 to MNHEY and CDR2 to SMNVEV. The CDR3, cysteine through phenylalanine, is 16 amino acids long. Only CDR3 DNA is held: 48 bases, read in frame from base 1. V is trimmed back by 4 bases and J by 5 bases, and the junction contains 9 bases that no gene match accounts for. This sequence uses TRBV27 and TRBJ2-7; a stretch of 12 junction bases matches TRBD2. What was sequenced was PBMCs. The receptor comes from a woman under 30 in good health and CMV-seronegative. CDR3 region: CASSSTGLAGPNEQYF. Read as DNA, the sequence is TGTGCCAGCAGTTCTACCGGACTAGCGGGACCGAACGAGCAGTACTTC.